The 7 T cell receptor beta chains presented below share a single source sample, sequenced in a study of OX40 agonist ivuxolimab in advanced cancers. Some clones are missing from TCRdb's copy, which holds only in-frame ones; the method was immunoSEQ multiplex PCR. The table has 37,000 or so clones, roughly 87% seen once. Sequenced here: CD4+ or CD8+ T cells sorted from blood, sampled in a trial of the OX40 agonist ivuxolimab. Source of these receptors: an adult with an advanced solid tumor such as melanoma, head and neck, liver or kidney cancer.

This chain joins TRBV7-9 and TRBJ2-7, with D maybe TRBD2 (5 bases). Trimming took 5 bases from V and 7 from J, leaving 15 bases between them. The CDR3 sequence is 13 residues long. CDR1 and CDR2 from the germline V gene are SEHNR and FQNEAQ (reference sequence). CDR3 sequence reads: CASSHGLGGEQYF. DNA of the CDR3: TGTGCCAGCAGCCACGGACTGGGTGGTGAGCAGTACTTC. The entire variable domain, with the rest obtained from reference TRBV7-9 and TRBJ2-7, is as follows: DTGVSQNPRHKITKRGQNVTFRCDPISEHNRLYWYRQTLGQGPEFLTYFQNEAQLEKSRLLSDRFSAERPKGSFSTLEIQRTEQGDSAMYLCASSHGLGGEQYFGPGTRLTVT.

This sequence joins TRBV7-3 and TRBJ2-3, with 7 bases aligning to TRBD1. V trimming: 5 bases; J trimming: 5 bases; junction bases outside the gene matches: 4. The CDR3 length is 13 residues. The germline gives CDR1 SGHTA, CDR2 FQGTGA. The CDR3: CASSKGGVDTQYF. In DNA, the CDR3 is TGTGCCAGCAGCAAAGGGGGCGTAGATACGCAGTATTTT.

This clone has just one count. This rearrangement joins TRBV4-3 to TRBJ1-2; 10 nucleotides match TRBD1. This CDR3 has 15 residues. The germline V gene encodes CDR1 LGHNA and CDR2 YSLEER. After removal of 2 bases from V and 5 bases from J, the junction contained 5 bases not matched to a gene. The CDR3 DNA reads TGCGCCAGCAGCCAAACCCGGACAGGGGGTTATGGCTACACCTTC. Its protein product is CASSQTRTGGYGYTF.

J is TRBJ2-2 and V is TRBV30, with D tentatively TRBD1 (5 bases). The CDR3 covers 14 residues. Germline CDR1 is GTSNPN and CDR2 is SVGIG (reference sequence). V was clipped by 4 bases and J by 5 bases, with 14 bases between them. The chain's CDR3 is CAWKSQGRTGELFF. The CDR3 DNA follows: TGTGCCTGGAAGTCTCAGGGTCGGACCGGGGAGCTGTTTTTT. Full variable domain (outside the CDR3, taken from reference TRBV30 and TRBJ2-2): SQTIHQWPATLVQPVGSPLSLECTVEGTSNPNLYWYRQAAGRGLQLLFYSVGIGQISSEVPQNLSASRPQDRQFILSSKKLLLSDSGFYLCAWKSQGRTGELFFGEGSRLTVL.

This clone was detected once. The chain combines TRBV5-4 with TRBJ2-7; TRBD2 agrees at 9 bases. In germline, CDR1 is SGHNT, CDR2 YYREEE (reference sequence). The CDR3 length is 14 residues. Unmatched junction bases numbered 4, after V lost 3 bases and J lost 3 bases. The CDR3 protein is CASSSGSGGYEQYF. For the CDR3, the DNA is TGTGCCAGCAGCTCGGGTAGCGGGGGCTACGAGCAGTACTTC. Variable domain in full (rest from reference TRBV5-4 and TRBJ2-7): ETGVTQSPTHLIKTRGQQVTLRCSSQSGHNTVSWYQQALGQGPQFIFQYYREEENGRGNFPPRFSGLQFPNYSSELNVNALELDDSALYLCASSSGSGGYEQYFGPGTRLTVT.

The chain links TRBV4-2 to TRBJ2-1, with 9 bases fitting TRBD1. The CDR3 totals 15 residues. V dropped 4 bases and J dropped 6; count of bases not matched to a gene: 7. Germline CDR1 and CDR2: LGHNA and YNFKEQ. The CDR3 loop is CASSREDRGGNEQFF. The DNA for the CDR3 is TGTGCCAGCAGCCGAGAGGACAGGGGAGGCAATGAGCAGTTCTTC.

J is TRBJ1-4 and V is TRBV27; D ambiguous. Germline lookup yields CDR1 MNHEY and CDR2 SMNVEV (reference sequence). The CDR3 has 15 amino acids. V was shortened by 1 base and J by 5 bases, with 11 bases between the two germline ends. The CDR3 protein is CASSLFAWENEKLFF. The DNA of the CDR3 is TGTGCCAGCAGTTTATTTGCTTGGGAAAATGAAAAACTGTTTTTT.